A selection of T cell receptor beta chains follows, all from one sample in a study of blood T cell repertoires in COVID-19. TCRdb's table, derived via immunoSEQ multiplex PCR, lists solely in-frame clones and lacks some. In the table there are 200,000 to 250,000 clones, more than 75% of which are singletons. Material for sequencing was peripheral blood. The receptors shown here come from a woman aged 25 to 39 who had recovered from COVID-19. Each CDR3 is given with its conserved first and last residue. The order of the fields is J gene, V gene, D gene, clone size, CDR3 DNA, CDR3 protein. D genes are given only for firm matches. Expanded clones get a size class; other rows say once, few or many, or leave the size out.

TRBJ2-3 TRBV11-3 NA NA TGTGCCAGCAGCTTAGTTCCAGGGAGCACAGATACGCAGTATTTT CASSLVPGSTDTQYF
TRBJ2-1 TRBV2 TRBD2 NA TGTGCCAGCCGACGACTTAGCGGGGGGGCCGACGAGCAGTTCTTC CASRRLSGGADEQFF
TRBJ1-4 TRBV4-1 NA NA TGCGCCAGCAGCCAAGATATGGGCCTAAAACTGTTTTTT CASSQDMGLKLFF
TRBJ2-7 TRBV6-2/TRBV6-3 TRBD1 NA TGTGCCAGCAGTTACGGGACAGGTTTGGAGCAGTACTTC CASSYGTGLEQYF
TRBJ2-1 TRBV12-5 TRBD1 many TGTGCTAGTGGTTTGACGACAGGGGCCCCCAGCTCCTACAATGAGCAGTTCTTC CASGLTTGAPSSYNEQFF
TRBJ2-3 TRBV13 TRBD2 NA TGTGCCAGCAGCCCCCGACTAGCGGGGGGGTCAGATACGCAGTATTTT CASSPRLAGGSDTQYF
TRBJ2-7 TRBV7-2 NA NA TGTGCCAGCAGCCCTAGGTCGACAGTAACCTACGAGCAGTACTTC CASSPRSTVTYEQYF
TRBJ2-2 TRBV6-6 NA once TGTGCCAGCAGCCCCCCCCGACATACACCCGGGGAGCTGTTTTTT CASSPPRHTPGELFF
TRBJ1-2 TRBV2 NA NA TGTGCCAGCAGTAAGGACAGCCAGTATGGCTACACCTTC CASSKDSQYGYTF
TRBJ2-3 TRBV10-3 NA NA TGTGCCATCAGTGACTGGGGCGGGGAGAGGGATGATACGCAGTATTTT CAISDWGGERDDTQYF
TRBJ2-7 TRBV10-3 NA NA TGTGCCATCTCCGAGACAATCTACGAGCAGTACTTC CAISETIYEQYF
TRBJ2-5 TRBV6-5 NA once TGTGCCAGTGAAGGACAGAACCAAGAGACCCAGTACTTC CASEGQNQETQYF
TRBJ2-1 TRBV6-6 TRBD1 once TGTGCCAGCAGCTTCTGGGGGACAGGGAAAAACACCGCCTACAATGAGCAGTTCTTC CASSFWGTGKNTAYNEQFF
TRBJ2-7 TRBV9 NA NA TGTGCCAGCAGCGTAGCTGACAGTCCCTACGAGCAGTACTTC CASSVADSPYEQYF
TRBJ1-5 TRBV6-5 TRBD1 NA TGTGCCAGCACGGGACAGACGGATAGCAATCAGCCCCAGCATTTT CASTGQTDSNQPQHF
TRBJ1-2 TRBV29-1 NA few TGCAGCGTTGAGGCCCAGGGGTATAACTATGGCTACACCTTC CSVEAQGYNYGYTF
TRBJ2-5 TRBV11-2 TRBD2 NA TGTGCCAGCAGCTTCCTAGCGGGGGGATTGGGAGAGACCCAGTACTTC CASSFLAGGLGETQYF
TRBJ2-7 TRBV7-9 NA NA TGTGCCAGCAGCTATGCGGACTACCCGACCTACGAGCAGTACTTC CASSYADYPTYEQYF
TRBJ1-2 TRBV20-1 TRBD1 NA TGCAGTGCTAGTCGATCCCCGGGACAGGGAGACTATGGCTACACCTTC CSASRSPGQGDYGYTF
TRBJ2-3 TRBV28 TRBD2 once TGTGCCAGCAGTTACCGGGACTACCGGTCCAAAGATACGCAGTATTTT CASSYRDYRSKDTQYF
TRBJ2-5 TRBV5-6 NA NA TGTGCCAGCAGCTTGACCCCGGGGCCTGGGGGGGAGACCCAGTACTTC CASSLTPGPGGETQYF
TRBJ2-5 TRBV18 NA NA TGTGCCAGCTCACCAAGGACAGAAGAGACCCAGTACTTC CASSPRTEETQYF
TRBJ1-5 TRBV4-1 NA NA TGCGCCAGCAGCCAAGACTACAATCAGCCCCAGCATTTT CASSQDYNQPQHF
TRBJ1-4 TRBV5-1 NA NA TGCGCCAGCAGCCCCCAATCTAATGAAAAACTGTTTTTT CASSPQSNEKLFF
TRBJ2-5 TRBV7-6 NA NA TGTGCCAGCAGCGAAGGACTGGGGGAGACCCAGTACTTC CASSEGLGETQYF
TRBJ2-1 TRBV19 NA NA TGTGCCAGTAGCGACGCCGGGACAATATACAATGAGCAGTTCTTC CASSDAGTIYNEQFF
TRBJ2-3 TRBV12-5 NA NA TGTGCTAGTGGTTCAAAGGTGAGGGATACGCAGTATTTT CASGSKVRDTQYF
TRBJ2-3 TRBV6-4 NA few TGTGCCAGCAGTGACTCGTCAGGCGGGAGCACAGATACGCAGTATTTT CASSDSSGGSTDTQYF
TRBJ1-1 TRBV5-5 NA NA TGTGCCAGCAGCTTGGGATTGCTTGCGGGGGGCGCGGGTGGGAACACTGAAGCTTTCTTT CASSLGLLAGGAGGNTEAFF
TRBJ2-1 TRBV5-1 NA once TGCGCCAGCAGCCAGAGTAGATACGACAGTGATGAGCAGTTCTTC CASSQSRYDSDEQFF
TRBJ1-2 TRBV6-5 TRBD1 NA TGTGCTACGGGGACAGACTATGGCTACACCTTC CATGTDYGYTF
TRBJ2-7 TRBV15 NA NA TGTGCCACCAGCAGAGGAGGGTCAGGGGCGCTTTACGAGCAGTACTTC CATSRGGSGALYEQYF
TRBJ2-7 TRBV7-2 NA NA TGTGCCAGCAGCTTAGCAGGGAGAGCAAAAAACTACGAGCAGTACTTC CASSLAGRAKNYEQYF
TRBJ1-4 TRBV18 TRBD1 NA TGTGCCAGCTCACCCGAGGCACCGGGACAGCTTAATGAAAAACTGTTTTTT CASSPEAPGQLNEKLFF
TRBJ2-7 TRBV12-3/TRBV12-4 NA NA TGTGCCAGCAGATCCCGGGAAATTCGAACGCAGTACTTC CASRSREIRTQYF
TRBJ2-3 TRBV19 TRBD2 NA TGTGCCAGTAGTCTCCTAGCGGGGGTCACCACAGATACGCAGTATTTT CASSLLAGVTTDTQYF
TRBJ2-4 TRBV30 NA NA TGTGCCTGGAGCCCGAAAGAACTATTCGCAAACATTCAGTACTTC CAWSPKELFANIQYF
TRBJ2-3 TRBV6-2/TRBV6-3 NA NA TGTGCCAGCAGTTACATTTGGGGCCGAACAGGGAGCACAGATACGCAGTATTTT CASSYIWGRTGSTDTQYF
TRBJ2-3 TRBV11-2 TRBD2 few TGTGCCAGCAGCTTAAGCGGGGGCTCTTACACAGATACGCAGTATTTT CASSLSGGSYTDTQYF
TRBJ2-7 TRBV30 NA once TGTGCCTGGAGGGAGGTAGGCGGTACTCGCGAGCAGTACTTC CAWREVGGTREQYF
TRBJ2-3 TRBV5-1 TRBD1 NA TGCGCCAGCAGCCAGGGGACAGGTAGCACAGATACGCAGTATTTT CASSQGTGSTDTQYF
TRBJ2-1 TRBV2 TRBD2 NA TGTGCCAGCAGAACACTAGCGGGGGGTGACAATGAGCAGTTCTTC CASRTLAGGDNEQFF
TRBJ2-7 TRBV7-9 TRBD1 NA TGTGCCAGCAGCTTAGTGGGACAGGGCTACGAGCAGTACTTC CASSLVGQGYEQYF
TRBJ2-3 TRBV27 NA NA TGTGCCAGCAGTCTCACACTAGGCACAGATACGCAGTATTTT CASSLTLGTDTQYF
TRBJ2-3 TRBV20-1 NA NA TGCAGTGCTAGTCGTGGCTCGCGCACAGATACGCAGTATTTT CSASRGSRTDTQYF
TRBJ2-2 TRBV7-9 NA once TGTGCCAGCAGCTTAGCAGGCGGGGACCTCACCGGGGAGCTGTTTTTT CASSLAGGDLTGELFF
TRBJ1-2 TRBV12-3/TRBV12-4 NA NA TGTGCCAGCAGACGGGACTATGGCTACACCTTC CASRRDYGYTF
TRBJ2-2 TRBV4-1 NA few TGCGCCAGCAGCGACCGGGGGAACACCGGGGAGCTGTTTTTT CASSDRGNTGELFF
TRBJ2-1 TRBV5-1 NA NA TGCGCCAGCAGGTACCCTGGACAGCAAGAGCAGTTCTTC CASRYPGQQEQFF
TRBJ1-1 TRBV5-1 TRBD1 NA TGCGCCAGCAGCGATGGACAGGGGAAAAGCCCTGAAGCTTTCTTT CASSDGQGKSPEAFF
TRBJ2-3 TRBV27 TRBD2 NA TGTGCCAGCAGTTTAACTAGCGGGGGGGCCTTAGATACGCAGTATTTT CASSLTSGGALDTQYF
TRBJ1-4 TRBV6-5 NA NA TGTGCCACCCGAGAGAGGACTAATGAAAAACTGTTTTTT CATRERTNEKLFF
TRBJ2-3 TRBV27 TRBD2 NA TGTGCCAGCAGTTTGGCGCTAGCGGGGTATTCAGATACGCAGTATTTT CASSLALAGYSDTQYF
TRBJ2-2 TRBV9 TRBD2 NA TGTGCCAGCAGCGTAGGGGCTAGCGGGGGGGCGACGGAGCTGTTTTTT CASSVGASGGATELFF
TRBJ1-1 TRBV19 TRBD1 NA TGTGCCAGTAGGATACAGGGGGCGCGGAGTGAAGCTTTCTTT CASRIQGARSEAFF
TRBJ1-5 TRBV5-6 NA many TGTGCCAGCAGCTTGGGAGGGGGTTGGAATCAGCCCCAGCATTTT CASSLGGGWNQPQHF
TRBJ2-1 TRBV10-3 NA NA TGTGCCACCCGAGACTACTACAATGAGCAGTTCTTC CATRDYYNEQFF
TRBJ1-1 TRBV30 NA NA TGTGCCTGGAGTGTCTCAGGGGCTGAAGCTTTCTTT CAWSVSGAEAFF
TRBJ2-7 TRBV5-1 NA NA TGCGCCAGCAGCAGCACCAGGGACGAGCAGTACTTC CASSSTRDEQYF
TRBJ1-1 TRBV12-3/TRBV12-4 NA NA TGTGCCAGCAGTTTTATCCCAGGGGATGAAGCTTTCTTT CASSFIPGDEAFF